The 26 T cell receptor beta chains presented below share a single source sample, sequenced in a study of blood T cell repertoires in COVID-19 (dated by TCRdb to 2020 to 2021). Receptor libraries were prepared by the immunoSEQ multiplex PCR assay. This immuneACCESS table, as held by TCRdb, lists in-frame sequences with V and J called but not all clones. Of the missing ones, under half trace to an unresolved V gene in checked studies; the others have no known cause. For this sample there are approximately 100,000 clones; approximately 87% appear just once. The ten top clones hold about 14% of the sample. Sequenced: peripheral blood. The receptors originated from a woman between 70 and 85 years old with acute or convalescent COVID-19.

The chain employs TRBV11-2 and TRBJ2-1; 9 bases match TRBD2. V lost 1 base and J lost 0; bases outside the gene matches: 1. This CDR3 region has 16 residues. The germline gives CDR1 SGHAT, CDR2 FQNNGV. CDR3 bases: TGTGCCAGCAGCTTAGGAGCGGGGGGCTCCTACAATGAGCAGTTCTTC. Translated: CASSLGAGGSYNEQFF. The complete variable domain, with remaining parts taken from reference TRBV11-2 and TRBJ2-1, reads EAGVAQSPRYKIIEKRQSVAFWCNPISGHATLYWYQQILGQGPKLLIQFQNNGVVDDSQLPKDRFSAERLKGVDSTLKIQPAKLEDSAVYLCASSLGAGGSYNEQFFGPGTRLTVL.

The chain has TRBV7-9 and TRBJ2-1; D might be TRBD2 (6 bases). Between the trimmed V and J ends, which lost 7 bases and 5 bases, there was a span of 12 bases. This CDR3 contains 13 residues. Germline lookup yields CDR1 SEHNR and CDR2 FQNEAQ (reference sequence). The CDR3 DNA is TGTGCCAGCACCCGGGGGTCGCACAATGAGCAGTTCTTC. This sequence encodes CASTRGSHNEQFF.

The CDR3 is CAWTWTGNTEAFF. The CDR3 DNA follows: TGTGCCTGGACATGGACAGGGAACACTGAAGCTTTCTTT. The chain employs TRBV30 and TRBJ1-1; TRBD1 matches at 7 bases. The V gene's germline CDR1 is GTSNPN and CDR2 SVGIG (reference sequence). The length of the CDR3 is 13 residues. J gave up 1 base and V 4 bases, and 3 bases lay outside the gene matches.

The chain combines TRBV6-5 with TRBJ1-1, with a possible D match to TRBD1 (6 bases). Germline CDR1 reads MNHEY; CDR2 reads SVGAGI. V was shortened by 5 bases and J by 1 base, with 8 bases between the two germline ends. The CDR3 is 13 amino acids. CDR3 sequence: CASSQQGNTEAFF. As DNA, the CDR3 is TGTGCCAGCAGTCAACAGGGGAACACTGAAGCTTTCTTT.

The V call is TRBV29-1, the J call TRBJ2-1, with TRBD2 matching over 10 bases. The CDR3 spans 15 residues. Germline V lookup: CDR1 SQVTM, CDR2 ANQGSEA. J lost 8 bases, V lost 5 bases, and 12 bases had no gene match. This chain's CDR3 is CSVNIAGGERDEQFF. The CDR3, as DNA: TGCAGCGTTAATATAGCGGGAGGAGAGCGAGATGAGCAGTTCTTC.

J is TRBJ1-1 and V is TRBV19, with D possibly matching TRBD1 (6 bases). CDR3 length equals 16 residues. Germline CDR1 is LNHDA and CDR2 is SQIVND (reference sequence). V was shortened by 3 bases and J by 5 bases, with 19 bases between the two germline ends. The CDR3 loop reads CASSISAGAPRTEAFF. DNA of the CDR3: TGTGCCAGTAGTATTAGTGCGGGGGCGCCCCGGACTGAAGCTTTCTTT.

This chain uses TRBV5-5 with TRBJ2-1, with D possibly matching TRBD2 (5 bases). Trimming shortened V by 0 bases and J by 4 bases, and 11 bases separated the two germline ends. The CDR3 has 15 residues. Looked up from germline, CDR1 is SGHKS and CDR2 is YYEKEE (reference sequence). The CDR3 DNA sequence: TGTGCCAGCAGCTTGGCACTAGGCGGGTACAATGAGCAGTTCTTC. It codes for CASSLALGGYNEQFF.

The V call is TRBV20-1, the J call TRBJ2-1, with TRBD2 matching 10 bases. V lost 3 bases, J lost 7 bases, and 6 bases stayed unmatched. Per the germline V gene, CDR1 is DFQATT and CDR2 is SNEGSKA (reference sequence). The length of the CDR3 is 14 residues. CDR3 residues: CSASSSGSRNEQFF. CDR3 nucleotide sequence: TGCAGTGCTAGTTCTAGCGGGAGTCGTAATGAGCAGTTCTTC.

The chain combines TRBV5-4 with TRBJ2-1; 15 bases agree with TRBD2. This CDR3 comprises 18 residues. Germline CDR1 SGHNT, CDR2 YYREEE (reference sequence). V gave up 3 bases and J gave up 3 bases; unmatched junction bases: 7. CDR3: CASSSGWGLAGGYNEQFF. The DNA of the CDR3 is TGTGCCAGCAGCTCCGGGTGGGGACTAGCGGGGGGCTACAATGAGCAGTTCTTC.

The rearrangement joins TRBV7-6 to TRBJ2-2; no clear D gene. V was cut by 8 bases and J by 1 base, with 14 bases left in between. Germline V lookup: CDR1 SGHVS, CDR2 FNYEAQ. The CDR3 runs to 15 residues. CDR3 region: CASGGWFGNTGELFF. CDR3 sequence (DNA): TGTGCCAGCGGCGGATGGTTTGGGAACACCGGGGAGCTGTTTTTT.

The chain combines TRBV4-3 with TRBJ2-2, with D uncertain. Trimming stripped 0 bases from V and 4 bases from J, with 12 bases between. Germline values: CDR1 LGHNA, CDR2 YSLEER. The CDR3 extends over 16 amino acids. CDR3 sequence reads: CASSQDSHRVTGELFF. The CDR3 DNA reads as TGCGCCAGCAGCCAAGATTCCCACCGAGTCACCGGGGAGCTGTTTTTT.

The genes are TRBV6-2 or TRBV6-3 and TRBJ2-7, with TRBD2 matching 8 bases. The V and J ends lost 0 bases and 3 bases, in that order; junction bases with no gene match: 7. In germline, CDR1 is MNHEY, CDR2 SVGEGT. The CDR3 sequence is 16 residues long. The CDR3 DNA sequence: TGTGCCAGCAGTTACTCGCGGGGGGCGAGGGACTACGAGCAGTACGTC. This codes for CASSYSRGARDYEQYV.

This rearrangement joins TRBV7-6 to TRBJ2-1; a possible D gene is TRBD1 (6 bases). Trimming pared 1 base from V and 7 bases from J, leaving 14 bases between. Germline lookup yields CDR1 SGHVS and CDR2 FNYEAQ. This CDR3 comprises 15 residues. CDR3 DNA: TGTGCCAGCAGCTTAGTTCAGGGGCCTTTGAATGAGCAGTTCTTC. Residues: CASSLVQGPLNEQFF.

The chain has TRBV2 and TRBJ2-2, with 11 bases matching TRBD1. Germline V gives CDR1 SNHLY, CDR2 FYNNEI. The CDR3 has 14 amino acids. Trimming removed 6 bases from V and 3 bases from J; junction bases left unmatched: 0. The CDR3 sequence is CASRGQGDTGELFF. The CDR3 DNA is TGTGCCAGCAGGGGACAGGGGGACACCGGGGAGCTGTTTTTT.

The genes are TRBV4-1 and TRBJ2-1, with 8 bases that match TRBD1. CDR1 and CDR2 (germline): MGHRA, YSYEKL. The CDR3 has 14 amino acids. Trimming removed 0 bases from V and 9 bases from J; junction bases left unmatched: 4. CDR3 DNA sequence: TGCGCCAGCAGCCAAGAGGGACAGGCCACTGAGCAGTTCTTC. Translation gives CASSQEGQATEQFF.

The sample holds a few counts of this clone. The chain carries TRBV5-6 and TRBJ1-3; D gene uncertain. The CDR3 sequence is 16 residues long. Germline V gene lookup returns CDR1 SGHDT and CDR2 YYEEEE. V lost 0 bases and J lost 1, with 11 bases in between. The CDR3 nucleotides read TGTGCCAGCAGCTTGGGGCATCGGGAATCTGGAAACACCATATATTTT. Translation gives CASSLGHRESGNTIYF.

This clone has only one observation. The J gene is TRBJ1-6, the V gene TRBV6-6; perhaps TRBD1 as D (6 bases). This CDR3 comprises 14 residues. Per germline, CDR1 MNHNY and CDR2 SVGAGI (reference sequence). Trimming stripped 7 bases from V and 1 base from J, with 8 bases between. CDR3 sequence (DNA): TGTGCCAGCAACCAGGGGTCCTATAATTCACCCCTCCACTTT. This encodes CASNQGSYNSPLHF.

The CDR3, as DNA: TGTGCCAGCAGCCCAAGGACAGGGGCCGCTGATACGCAGTATTTT. It specifies CASSPRTGAADTQYF. The chain uses TRBV5-6 and TRBJ2-3; 9 bases map to TRBD1. The CDR3 length is 15 residues. Germline V CDR1 and CDR2: SGHDT, YYEEEE. V lost 4 bases, J lost 6 bases, and 9 bases stayed unmatched.

The V and J genes are TRBV6-5 and TRBJ2-7, with TRBD2 matching over 7 bases. The length of the CDR3 is 14 residues. V shed 2 bases, J shed 3 bases, and the junction held 4 bases outside the gene matches. Per the germline V gene, CDR1 is MNHEY and CDR2 is SVGAGI. CDR3 region: CASSYREGGYEQYV. CDR3 bases: TGTGCCAGCAGTTACAGGGAGGGTGGCTACGAGCAGTACGTC.

The rearrangement joins TRBV5-3 to TRBJ1-2, with D perhaps TRBD1 (6 bases). TRBV5-3 is an ORF, and what it does is uncertain. Trimming pared 2 bases from V and 2 bases from J, leaving 13 bases between. This CDR3 comprises 15 residues. The CDR3 DNA sequence: TGTGCCAGAAGCTTTAGGACAGCCGAAAACTATGGCTACACCTTC. It specifies CARSFRTAENYGYTF.

The chain employs TRBV5-4 and TRBJ2-1; 11 positions match TRBD2. The CDR3 sequence is 16 residues long. Germline CDR1 SGHNT, CDR2 YYREEE (reference sequence). V lost 0 bases, J lost 3 bases, and 2 bases stayed unmatched. This CDR3 reads CASSLDGLAGYNEQFF. In DNA form, the CDR3 reads TGTGCCAGCAGCTTGGATGGACTAGCGGGCTACAATGAGCAGTTCTTC.

As for this clone: Germline is not matched at one junction end, which may reflect a read error. V usage is TRBV6-5 and J usage is TRBJ1-5; TRBD1 agrees at 8 bases. The CDR3 length is 16 residues. Germline V gene lookup returns CDR1 MNHEY and CDR2 SVGAGI. Here the CDR3 reads CASSNSGGWGNQPQHF. The CDR3 DNA reads as TGTGCCAGCAGTAACTCAGGGGGCTGGGGCAATCAGCCCCAGCATTTT.

For the CDR3, the DNA is TGTGCCAGCAGCCGGGACAGCTACAATGAGCAGTTCTTC. This encodes CASSRDSYNEQFF. This chain connects TRBV11-3 to TRBJ2-1; TRBD1 agrees at 7 bases. V lost 5 bases and J lost 3; bases outside the gene matches: 1. This CDR3 has 13 residues. Germline V gives CDR1 SGHNT, CDR2 YENEEA.

This rearrangement joins TRBV6-1 to TRBJ2-3; 9 bases line up with TRBD1. From germline, CDR1 is MNHNS and CDR2 SASEGT. V was clipped by 0 bases and J by 5 bases; unmatched bases: 9. There are 17 residues in the CDR3. CDR3 loop: CASSEAWGTGWIDTQYF. The CDR3 bases are TGTGCCAGCAGTGAAGCATGGGGGACAGGGTGGATAGATACGCAGTATTTT.

The CDR3 is CASMAGTNEKLFF. The CDR3 DNA sequence: TGTGCCAGCATGGCAGGGACTAATGAAAAACTGTTTTTT. V is TRBV6-1 and J is TRBJ1-4; D may be TRBD1 (5 bases). This CDR3 comprises 13 residues. CDR1 MNHNS and CDR2 SASEGT come from the germline V gene. Trimming pared 7 bases from V and 2 bases from J, leaving 8 bases between.

The CDR3 protein is CASSGGSSNRETQYF. The CDR3 DNA follows: TGTGCCAGCAGCGGGGGCAGCTCAAATCGGGAGACCCAGTACTTC. The J gene is TRBJ2-5, the V gene TRBV7-6, with D tentatively TRBD1 (6 bases). The CDR3 covers 15 residues. V dropped 5 bases and J dropped 5 bases, with 18 bases sitting between them. CDR1 SGHVS and CDR2 FNYEAQ come from the germline V gene. Using reference TRBV7-6 and TRBJ2-5 for the parts outside the CDR3, the full variable domain is GAGVSQSPRYKVTKRGQDVALRCDPISGHVSLYWYRQALGQGPEFLTYFNYEAQQDKSGLPNDRFSAERPEGSISTLTIQRTEQRDSAMYRCASSGGSSNRETQYFGPGTRLLVL.